The 4 T cell receptor beta chains in this list originate from one sample, sequenced in a study of response to subunit inactivated influenza vaccine. TCRdb processed the RT-PCR reads anew with MiXCR; each CDR3 protein has one entry. The sample holds under 550,000 distinct CDR3 sequences, approximately 7.7% seen once. The source material was PBMCs from blood, sampled about 24 months after vaccination. These receptors came from a man aged 50 to 69 who received an inactivated influenza vaccine.

V is TRBV20-1 and J is TRBJ2-1, with a tentative D call TRBD2 (5 bases). Trimming removed 6 bases from V and 1 base from J, with 16 bases in between. The CDR3 spans 15 residues. The germline gives CDR1 DFQATT, CDR2 SNEGSKA (reference sequence). CDR3 in amino acids: CSAAPLGGSYNEQFF. CDR3 coding DNA: TGCAGTGCCGCCCCCTTGGGCGGGTCCTACAATGAGCAGTTCTTC.

This clonotype came up a few times. The chain couples TRBV4-3 to TRBJ2-5; D uncertain. This CDR3 is built from 13 residues. The V and J ends lost 0 bases and 1 base respectively, with 3 bases between them. Germline values: CDR1 LGHNA, CDR2 YSLEER. CDR3 nucleotide sequence: TGCGCCAGCAGCCAAGAGTTCCAAGAGACCCAGTACTTC. Protein: CASSQEFQETQYF.

The chain uses TRBV7-2 and TRBJ2-2, with 10 bases identical to TRBD2. V lost 3 bases and J lost 6; bases outside the gene matches: 10. The CDR3 is 17 residues long. Germline V lookup: CDR1 SGHTA, CDR2 FQGNSA. This CDR3 reads CASSFPAGGLLAGELFF. CDR3 coding DNA: TGTGCCAGCAGCTTCCCAGCGGGAGGGCTTCTAGCCGGGGAGCTGTTTTTT.

This clonotype came up many times. This chain uses TRBV15 with TRBJ2-5, with TRBD2 as a possible D gene (6 bases). V was shortened by 2 bases and J by 5 bases, with 15 bases between the two germline ends. The CDR3 runs 15 residues. Germline V gene data show CDR1 as LNHNV and CDR2 as YYDKDF (reference sequence). CDR3 region: CATSRSRKAGETQYF. CDR3 nucleotides: TGTGCCACCAGCAGATCGAGGAAGGCGGGGGAGACCCAGTACTTC.